One and the same sample provided the 14 T cell receptor beta chains below, sequenced in a study of T cells in Graves' hyperthyroidism and ophthalmopathy (dated by TCRdb to the late 2010s). Receptors were amplified or captured by multiplex PCR. Sequencing was carried out with an Illumina HiSeq 2000. TCR beta CDR3 regions were amplified from RNA transcripts. For the first round of RT-PCR on the TCR CDR3, the HTBI primer set was used together with the Qiagen OneStep RT-PCR kit. Clones were called with MiXCR by TCRdb after fastp trimmed the public reads at Q25, and only in-frame beta chains were retained. One record per CDR3 amino acid sequence lists the most common genes and DNA. Counted in this sample were more than 300,000 distinct CDR3 sequences; less than 15% of them appeared once. The ten most abundant clones make up roughly 8.3% of the sample. Sample: blood. Receptors originate from a woman under 30 with Graves' hyperthyroidism.

This clonotype occurred many times. The V and J genes are TRBV3-1 and TRBJ2-1; D is perhaps TRBD2 (6 bases). The CDR3 extends over 17 amino acids. Germline CDR1 is LGHDT and CDR2 is YNNKEL (reference sequence). The V end lost 1 base, the J end lost 9 bases, and 22 bases lay between the germline ends. CDR3 DNA: TGTGCCAGCAGCCAAGGGGGGGAAATTGAGTGGGTGGGTGAGCAGTTCTTC. The encoded protein is CASSQGGEIEWVGEQFF.

This clonotype was seen at least ten times. The chain uses TRBV28 and TRBJ2-3, with D possibly TRBD2 on 6 matching bases. The CDR3 spans 13 residues. V was pared by 8 bases and J by 4 bases, with 13 bases between. Per germline, CDR1 MDHEN and CDR2 SYDVKM. CDR3: CASLRGLADTQYF. CDR3 DNA: TGTGCCAGCCTTCGGGGGTTAGCAGATACGCAGTATTTT.

This clonotype was seen more than once but under ten times. The V call is TRBV7-9, the J call TRBJ2-1; no reliable D call. The CDR3 is made up of 12 amino acids. Germline V gene sequence: CDR1 SEHNR, CDR2 FQNEAQ (reference sequence). V gave up 2 bases and J gave up 7 bases, with 6 bases separating them. The DNA for the CDR3 is TGTGCCAGCAGCTTATTTGATAATGAGCAGTTCTTC. It is translated as CASSLFDNEQFF. Complete variable domain (other parts from reference TRBV7-9 and TRBJ2-1): DTGVSQNPRHKITKRGQNVTFRCDPISEHNRLYWYRQTLGQGPEFLTYFQNEAQLEKSRLLSDRFSAERPKGSFSTLEIQRTEQGDSAMYLCASSLFDNEQFFGPGTRLTVL.

This clonotype was seen many times. The gene calls are TRBV15 and TRBJ1-4, with D possibly TRBD1 on 5 matching bases. V lost 8 bases and J 6 bases, leaving 16 bases between the germline ends. Looked up from germline, CDR1 is LNHNV and CDR2 is YYDKDF (reference sequence). This CDR3 is built from 14 residues. The CDR3 loop is CATGNRDSDEKLFF. As DNA, the CDR3 is TGTGCCACCGGTAATAGGGACTCCGATGAAAAACTGTTTTTT.

This chain connects TRBV7-2 to TRBJ2-7, with 14 bases aligning to TRBD2. Germline trimming cut 5 bases from V and 9 bases from J; bases unmatched to any gene: 9. Germline V gene lookup returns CDR1 SGHTA and CDR2 FQGNSA. This CDR3 is 15 amino acids long. As DNA, the CDR3 is TGTGCCAGCAGCCCGGGGACTAGCGGGAGTCGGGGGCAGTACTTC. This translates into CASSPGTSGSRGQYF.

In the case of this clonotype: A much larger clone differs from this one at a single base, so this may be a read error. The chain joins TRBV7-3 to TRBJ2-7, with a weak D call TRBD2 (7 bases). The V end lost 3 bases, the J end lost 1 base, and 13 bases lay between the germline ends. CDR1 SGHTA and CDR2 FQGTGA come from the germline V gene. This CDR3 is built from 15 residues. The CDR3 bases are TGTGCCAGCAGCTTGGGACGGGGGGCTTCCTACGAGCAGTACTTC. Protein sequence: CASSLGRGASYEQYF.

This chain uses TRBV19 with TRBJ2-1, with a possible D match to TRBD2 (6 bases). V shed 2 bases and J shed 12 bases, with 26 bases lying between them. The germline gives CDR1 LNHDA, CDR2 SQIVND (reference sequence). The CDR3 totals 17 residues. CDR3 sequence: CASSISAGQTLQIVQFF. In DNA, the CDR3 is TGTGCCAGTAGTATAAGCGCGGGGCAAACCTTACAAATAGTGCAGTTCTTC.

Only one count was recorded for this clonotype. A much larger clone is a single base away; this may be a read error. The V and J genes are TRBV7-3 and TRBJ2-3; 9 nucleotides line up with TRBD2. The CDR3 is 17 residues long. The germline CDR1 and CDR2 sequences are SGHTA and FQGTGA. Germline trimming cut 4 bases from V and 4 bases from J; bases unmatched to any gene: 12. DNA for the CDR3: TGTGCCAGCAGCTCAGGACTAGCGAGAGAGAGCGCAGATACGCAGTATTTT. This codes for CASSSGLARESADTQYF.

The chain joins TRBV24-1 to TRBJ2-2, with 8 bases that match TRBD2. The CDR3 extends over 15 amino acids. Trimming cost V 1 base and J 5 bases; bases outside gene matches: 2. The V gene's germline CDR1 is KGHDR and CDR2 SFDVKD. The CDR3 region is CATSDFRGGTGELFF. DNA of the CDR3: TGTGCCACCAGTGATTTCCGGGGGGGTACCGGGGAGCTGTTTTTT.

This clonotype was counted many times. This chain joins TRBV12-3 or TRBV12-4 and TRBJ2-5; TRBD2 agrees at 7 bases. This CDR3 spans 14 amino acids. V trimming: 6 bases; J trimming: 5 bases; junction bases outside the gene matches: 9. In nucleotides, the CDR3 is TGTGCCAGCAGCTTGAGCGGGGAGGGGGAGACCCAGTACTTC. Protein product: CASSLSGEGETQYF.

This clonotype was picked up many times. The chain joins TRBV19 to TRBJ1-4; possibly TRBD1 for D (5 bases). CDR3 length: 13 amino acids. The germline V and J ends were trimmed by 5 bases and 6 bases, with 10 bases remaining between them. Germline CDR1 reads LNHDA; CDR2 reads SQIVND (reference sequence). The CDR3 loop is CASSPGRDEKLFF. The CDR3 nucleotides are TGTGCCAGTAGTCCAGGCAGGGATGAAAAACTGTTTTTT.

In its sample, this clonotype was seen many times. The chain has TRBV20-1 and TRBJ1-5, with a weak D call TRBD1 (5 bases). Trimming pared 0 bases from V and 1 base from J, leaving 10 bases between. The germline CDR1 and CDR2 sequences are DFQATT and SNEGSKA (reference sequence). This CDR3 has 15 amino acids. CDR3 nucleotide sequence: TGCAGTGCTAGAGATCCGAGACAGAGCAATCAGCCCCAGCATTTT. Translated: CSARDPRQSNQPQHF.

The J gene is TRBJ2-2, the V gene TRBV12-3 or TRBV12-4; D is undetermined. V was shortened by 3 bases and J by 5 bases, with 10 bases between the two germline ends. CDR3 length: 14 residues. The CDR3 reads CASSFARSTGELFF. CDR3 nucleotides: TGTGCCAGCAGTTTTGCCAGGTCAACCGGGGAGCTGTTTTTT.

This clonotype has ten or more counts. V is TRBV20-1 and J is TRBJ2-3; D not resolved. This CDR3 is built from 13 residues. Trimming stripped 5 bases from V and 1 base from J, with 10 bases between. Per germline, CDR1 DFQATT and CDR2 SNEGSKA (reference sequence). This chain's CDR3 is CSAQRRRTDTQYF. The CDR3 nucleotides read TGCAGTGCTCAGAGGCGCCGCACAGATACGCAGTATTTT.